The T cell receptor (beta chain) under discussion was sequenced for a study of blood T cells in healthy people across ages. Roughly 10 milliliters of peripheral blood were drawn from each donor. Per sample, a minimum of 6.5 million PBMCs were isolated. Study-level results: Older age coincided with a roughly linear decline in TCR beta diversity per million T cells. Diversity estimates from one million T cells were considered underestimates.

This clonotype was found once. What it binds is not known. At one end, the junction sequence differs from germline, possibly due to a read error. The use of a sample-barcoded 5' primer and a J-beta primer mix characterized a second PCR of 7 to 11 cycles. TCRdb reanalysed the 5' RACE reads using MiXCR and keeps one entry per CDR3 protein. The table records about 2 million distinct CDR3 sequences, around 50% of them present only once. Germline CDR1 is MDHEN and CDR2 is SYDVKM. This CDR3 contains 11 residues. V usage is TRBV28 and J usage is TRBJ2-7; 7 bases match TRBD1. The TCR comes from a woman in her thirties or forties in good health. The sequencing sample was made of blood. CDR3 DNA: TGTTCCAGCAGTTCGACAGGGCAGCAGTACTTC. Protein: CSSSSTGQQYF.